Listed here are 14 T cell receptor beta chains from one sample, sequenced in a study of technical replicates of blood from a handful of donors. Profiled with immunoSEQ multiplex PCR; TCRdb holds only in-frame clones, not every one. Here the sample spans 65,000 to 85,000 clones, 85% to 95% being singletons. The source material was T cells isolated from PBMCs. The receptors were gathered from a human donor in good health.

This chain links TRBV27 with TRBJ2-5, with D possibly matching TRBD1 (6 bases). This CDR3 is built from 12 residues. Looked up from germline, CDR1 is MNHEY and CDR2 is SMNVEV (reference sequence). V lost 3 bases to trimming and J lost 5 bases, with 7 bases between them. The CDR3 spells CASSFRGETQYF. The CDR3 region has the DNA TGTGCCAGCAGTTTTAGGGGGGAGACCCAGTACTTC.

This chain links TRBV30 with TRBJ1-1; the D is unclear. Germline loops: CDR1 GTSNPN, CDR2 SVGIG (reference sequence). Deletions cut 0 bases from V and 3 bases from J, with 11 bases between. This CDR3 spans 14 amino acids. CDR3 DNA sequence: TGTGCCTGGAGTGTACTTACGGGATACACTGAAGCTTTCTTT. This gives the protein CAWSVLTGYTEAFF. The full variable domain, its missing parts supplied by reference TRBV30 and TRBJ1-1, is SQTIHQWPATLVQPVGSPLSLECTVEGTSNPNLYWYRQAAGRGLQLLFYSVGIGQISSEVPQNLSASRPQDRQFILSSKKLLLSDSGFYLCAWSVLTGYTEAFFGQGTRLTVV.

The rearrangement joins TRBV5-1 to TRBJ1-1, with a tentative D call TRBD1 (5 bases). The germline V and J ends were trimmed by 2 bases and 4 bases, with 12 bases remaining between them. This CDR3 comprises 14 residues. CDR1 and CDR2 from the germline V gene are SGHRS and YFSETQ. The chain's CDR3 is CASSFTLGPTEAFF. The CDR3, as DNA: TGCGCCAGCAGCTTTACTCTGGGGCCCACTGAAGCTTTCTTT.

This clone was detected only once. The chain couples TRBV18 to TRBJ2-4, with D maybe TRBD1 (5 bases). The CDR3 has 13 amino acids. V lost 4 bases and J 2 bases, leaving 6 bases between the germline ends. Germline V CDR1 and CDR2: KGHSH, LQKENI. This chain's CDR3 is CASSQGTKNIQYF. The CDR3 DNA reads TGTGCCAGCTCACAGGGGACCAAAAACATTCAGTACTTC.

The chain combines TRBV9 with TRBJ1-2; a possible D gene is TRBD1 (6 bases). CDR3 length: 13 residues. Germline CDR1 and CDR2: SGDLS and YYNGEE. Trimming removed 0 bases at V and 5 bases at J, with 8 bases between. The CDR3 region has the DNA TGTGCCAGCAGCGTAGGACAGGTTTATGGCTACACCTTC. Its protein is CASSVGQVYGYTF.

The J gene is TRBJ2-7, the V gene TRBV5-3; 9 positions agree with TRBD2. TRBV5-3 is identified as an open reading frame with a role that is uncertain. Trimming removed 4 bases from V and 0 bases from J; junction bases left unmatched: 5. This CDR3 is built from 15 residues. The CDR3 nucleotides are TGTGCCAGAAGCACCAAGCGGGAGGTCTCCTACGAGCAGTACTTC. Translation: CARSTKREVSYEQYF.

This clone was observed a few times. V is TRBV9 and J is TRBJ2-1; a possible D gene is TRBD1 (6 bases). The length of the CDR3 is 15 residues. From germline, CDR1 is SGDLS and CDR2 YYNGEE. Trimming cost V 3 bases and J 3 bases, with 13 bases left between them. CDR3 sequence reads: CASSETQGIYNEQFF. CDR3 sequence (DNA): TGTGCCAGCAGCGAGACACAGGGAATCTACAATGAGCAGTTCTTC.

This clone turned up a few times. The J gene is TRBJ2-1, the V gene TRBV5-1; D perhaps matches TRBD1 (5 bases). The V end was cut by 6 bases, the J end by 0 bases, with 10 bases between. CDR3 size: 14 residues. Germline-derived CDR1 and CDR2 are SGHRS and YFSETQ. The CDR3 nucleotides read TGCGCCAGCACCCGGACAAACTCCTACAATGAGCAGTTCTTC. It codes for CASTRTNSYNEQFF.

The chain has TRBV13 and TRBJ1-2; a possible D gene is TRBD1 (6 bases). The CDR3 totals 12 residues. V lost 6 bases to trimming and J lost 5 bases, with 10 bases between them. Germline-derived CDR1 and CDR2 are PRHDT and FYEKMQ (reference sequence). CDR3 residues: CASRGARYGYTF. The CDR3 DNA reads as TGTGCCAGCAGGGGGGCGCGGTATGGCTACACCTTC.

The chain links TRBV11-2 to TRBJ2-1, with TRBD2 matching over 13 bases. J lost 9 bases, V lost 4 bases, and 3 bases had no gene match. Germline CDR1 and CDR2: SGHAT and FQNNGV. The CDR3 length is 14 residues. The CDR3 coding sequence is TGTGCCAGCAGCTCACTAGCGGGAGGGCTTGAGCAGTTCTTC. Amino acid sequence: CASSSLAGGLEQFF.

This chain connects TRBV4-3 to TRBJ2-1; D is unresolved. V lost 2 bases to trimming and J lost 4 bases, with 9 bases between them. CDR1 LGHNA and CDR2 YSLEER come from the germline V gene. This CDR3 is built from 14 residues. In DNA, the CDR3 is TGCGCCAGCAGCCAACTCACTACGTACAATGAGCAGTTCTTC. Translation: CASSQLTTYNEQFF.

The rearrangement links TRBV4-3 to TRBJ1-2, with 7 nucleotides matching TRBD1. V lost 4 bases, J lost 0 bases, and 17 bases stayed unmatched. The CDR3 has 19 amino acids. Germline V gene sequence: CDR1 LGHNA, CDR2 YSLEER. Here the CDR3 reads CASSLLPRQGFSANYGYTF. CDR3 nucleotide sequence: TGCGCCAGCAGCCTCTTGCCCAGACAGGGATTTTCAGCTAACTATGGCTACACCTTC.

This clone was detected only once. V and J are TRBV28 and TRBJ2-3; perhaps TRBD1 as D (6 bases). CDR3 size: 14 residues. CDR1 is MDHEN, CDR2 SYDVKM, per germline. Trimming removed 2 bases from V and 6 bases from J, with 12 bases in between. In DNA, the CDR3 is TGTGCCAGCAGTTTACGGAACAGGGTCGATACGCAGTATTTT. It encodes CASSLRNRVDTQYF. The full variable domain, in which reference TRBV28 and TRBJ2-3 provide the parts outside the CDR3, is DVKVTQSSRYLVKRTGEKVFLECVQDMDHENMFWYRQDPGLGLRLIYFSYDVKMKEKGDIPEGYSVSREKKERFSLILESASTNQTSMYLCASSLRNRVDTQYFGPGTRLTVL.

The V gene is TRBV11-2, the J gene TRBJ1-1; the match to TRBD1 covers 8 bases. The CDR3 totals 15 residues. J gave up 0 bases and V 5 bases, and 5 bases lay outside the gene matches. Germline CDR1 reads SGHAT; CDR2 reads FQNNGV. In DNA, the CDR3 is TGTGCCAGCAGCCCATACAGGGGGATGAACACTGAAGCTTTCTTT. As protein: CASSPYRGMNTEAFF.